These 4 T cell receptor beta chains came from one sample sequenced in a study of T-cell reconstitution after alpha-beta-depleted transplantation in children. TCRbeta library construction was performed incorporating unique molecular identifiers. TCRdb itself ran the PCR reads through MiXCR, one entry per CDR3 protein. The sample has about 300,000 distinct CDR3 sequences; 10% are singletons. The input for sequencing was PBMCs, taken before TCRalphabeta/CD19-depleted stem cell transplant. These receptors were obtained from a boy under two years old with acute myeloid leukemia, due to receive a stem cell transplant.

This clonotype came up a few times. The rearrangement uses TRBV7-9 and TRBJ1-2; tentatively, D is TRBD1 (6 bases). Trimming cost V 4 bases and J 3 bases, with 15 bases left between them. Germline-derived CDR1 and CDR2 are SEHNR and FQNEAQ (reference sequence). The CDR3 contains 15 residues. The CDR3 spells CASSYPEGVDYGYTF. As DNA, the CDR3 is TGTGCCAGCAGCTACCCCGAGGGGGTCGACTATGGCTACACCTTC.

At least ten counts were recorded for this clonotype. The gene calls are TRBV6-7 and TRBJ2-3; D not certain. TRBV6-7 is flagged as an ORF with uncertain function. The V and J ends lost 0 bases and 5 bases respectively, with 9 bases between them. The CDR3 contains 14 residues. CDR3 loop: CASSYSKPRDTQYF. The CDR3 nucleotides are TGTGCCAGCAGTTACTCGAAGCCCCGAGATACGCAGTATTTT.

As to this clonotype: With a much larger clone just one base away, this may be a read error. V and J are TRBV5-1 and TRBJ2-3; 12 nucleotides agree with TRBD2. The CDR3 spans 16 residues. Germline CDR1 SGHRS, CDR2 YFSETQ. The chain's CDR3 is CASSFPTSGGTYTQYF. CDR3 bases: TGCGCCAGCAGCTTCCCGACTAGCGGGGGCACATATACGCAGTATTTT.

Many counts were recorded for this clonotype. The chain's CDR3 is CASSQTGASTDTQYF. CDR3 bases: TGTGCCAGCAGCCAGACAGGGGCCTCCACAGATACGCAGTATTTT. The chain joins TRBV7-8 to TRBJ2-3; the match to TRBD1 covers 8 bases. V was clipped by 5 bases and J by 2 bases; unmatched bases: 6. Germline V gene sequence: CDR1 SGHVS, CDR2 FQNEAQ. The CDR3 loop spans 15 amino acids.